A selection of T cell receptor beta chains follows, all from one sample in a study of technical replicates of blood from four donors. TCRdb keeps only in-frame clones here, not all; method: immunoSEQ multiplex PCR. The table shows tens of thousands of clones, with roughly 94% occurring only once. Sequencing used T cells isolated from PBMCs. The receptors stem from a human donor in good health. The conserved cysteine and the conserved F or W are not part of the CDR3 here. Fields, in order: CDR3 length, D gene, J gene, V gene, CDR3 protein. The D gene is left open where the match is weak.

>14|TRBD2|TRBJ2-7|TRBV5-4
ASSLGTREMGYEQY
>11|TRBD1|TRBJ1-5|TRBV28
ASNRGGNQPQH
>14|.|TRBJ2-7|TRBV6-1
ASSEPGGATSYEQY
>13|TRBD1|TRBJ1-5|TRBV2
ASTWDRQSNQPQH
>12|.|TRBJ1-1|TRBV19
ASSGSGRGTEAF
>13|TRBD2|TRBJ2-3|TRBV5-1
ASSLGVAGGDTQY
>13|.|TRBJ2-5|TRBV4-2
ASSLGTPSQETQY
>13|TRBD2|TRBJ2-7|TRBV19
ASSRTGTSNYEQY
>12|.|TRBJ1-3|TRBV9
ASSVEQSGNTIY
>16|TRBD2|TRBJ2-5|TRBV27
ASSLARTSGGAQETQY
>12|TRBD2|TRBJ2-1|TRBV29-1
SVAGSGRAGEQF
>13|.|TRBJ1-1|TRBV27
ASSLSSGQPVEAF
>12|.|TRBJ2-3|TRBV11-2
ASSFREDWLGVN
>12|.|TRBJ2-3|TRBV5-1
ASSLVRPPDTQY
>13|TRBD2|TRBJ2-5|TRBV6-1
ASSHRGGEEETQY
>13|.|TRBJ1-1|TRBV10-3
AISDWEREITEAF
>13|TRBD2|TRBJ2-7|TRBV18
ASSPPGGASNEQY
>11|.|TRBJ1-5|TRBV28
ASSRTVNQPQH
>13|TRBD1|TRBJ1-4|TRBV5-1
ASSSGTGVDEKLF
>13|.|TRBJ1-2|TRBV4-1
ASSSYLGGRSGYT
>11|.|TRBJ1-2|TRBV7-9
ASARGGNYGYT